The rows below give T cell receptor beta chains drawn from one sample of a study of T cell responses to AZD1222 COVID-19 vaccine. The protocol was immunoSEQ multiplex PCR, while the TCRdb copy is restricted to in-frame clones and leaves out a portion. The sample contains about 93,000 clones, about 86% of which appear only once. The sample in question was peripheral blood, obtained on day 0 of AZD1222 vaccination. Source of these receptors: an adult in good health. Both conserved end residues are part of each CDR3. Each record gives: D gene, J gene, CDR3 length, clone size, V gene, CDR3 protein, CDR3 DNA. The D gene is left open where the match is weak. Size is stated for part of the rows, as once, few or many counts, or as a class when the clone is expanded.

D gene: NA; J gene: TRBJ1-5; CDR3 length: 16; clone size: NA; V gene: TRBV11-2; CDR3 protein: CASSLGGRGGNQPQHF; CDR3 DNA: TGTGCCAGCAGCTTAGGGGGCAGGGGTGGCAATCAGCCCCAGCATTTT
D gene: NA; J gene: TRBJ2-7; CDR3 length: 16; clone size: NA; V gene: TRBV5-5; CDR3 protein: CASSYRQVIRSYEQYF; CDR3 DNA: TGTGCCAGCAGCTATAGACAGGTGATCCGAAGCTACGAGCAGTACTTC
D gene: NA; J gene: TRBJ1-3; CDR3 length: 12; clone size: NA; V gene: TRBV2; CDR3 protein: CASSVLMNTIYF; CDR3 DNA: TGTGCCAGCAGCGTCCTGATGAACACCATATATTTT
D gene: NA; J gene: TRBJ1-4; CDR3 length: 18; clone size: NA; V gene: TRBV1; CDR3 protein: CTSSRDEGAPMIGEKLFF; CDR3 DNA: TGCACCAGCAGCCGAGACGAGGGGGCCCCCATGATCGGTGAAAAACTGTTTTTT
D gene: NA; J gene: TRBJ2-1; CDR3 length: 12; clone size: NA; V gene: TRBV18; CDR3 protein: CASSPGRNEQFF; CDR3 DNA: TGTGCCAGCTCACCCGGACGGAATGAGCAGTTCTTC
D gene: NA; J gene: TRBJ1-2; CDR3 length: 14; clone size: NA; V gene: TRBV6-5; CDR3 protein: CASTPDEGIFGYTF; CDR3 DNA: TGTGCCAGCACCCCTGACGAGGGGATATTCGGCTACACCTTC
D gene: NA; J gene: TRBJ2-7; CDR3 length: 14; clone size: few; V gene: TRBV11-2; CDR3 protein: CASSLSDGPYGQYF; CDR3 DNA: TGTGCCAGCAGCCTATCCGACGGTCCCTATGGGCAGTACTTC
D gene: NA; J gene: TRBJ1-5; CDR3 length: 14; clone size: NA; V gene: TRBV30; CDR3 protein: CAYSGTTSNQPQHF; CDR3 DNA: TGTGCCTACTCCGGGACAACTAGCAATCAGCCCCAGCATTTT
D gene: TRBD1; J gene: TRBJ1-3; CDR3 length: 17; clone size: NA; V gene: TRBV5-5; CDR3 protein: CASSARTGTYSGNTIYF; CDR3 DNA: TGTGCCAGCAGCGCCCGGACAGGGACCTACTCTGGAAACACCATATATTTT
D gene: NA; J gene: TRBJ1-6; CDR3 length: 15; clone size: NA; V gene: TRBV11-2; CDR3 protein: CASSLVATHNSPLHF; CDR3 DNA: TGTGCCAGCAGCTTAGTTGCCACGCACAATTCACCCCTCCACTTT
D gene: TRBD1; J gene: TRBJ1-3; CDR3 length: 14; clone size: NA; V gene: TRBV27; CDR3 protein: CASRLTGAGNTIYF; CDR3 DNA: TGTGCCAGCAGATTGACAGGGGCAGGAAACACCATATATTTT
D gene: NA; J gene: TRBJ2-2; CDR3 length: 14; clone size: NA; V gene: TRBV2; CDR3 protein: CASSESVHTGELFF; CDR3 DNA: TGTGCCAGCAGTGAGTCCGTACACACCGGGGAGCTGTTTTTT
D gene: TRBD1; J gene: TRBJ1-1; CDR3 length: 14; clone size: NA; V gene: TRBV3-1/TRBV3-2; CDR3 protein: CASSQGTASTEAFF; CDR3 DNA: TGTGCCAGCAGTCAAGGGACAGCTAGCACTGAAGCTTTCTTT
D gene: NA; J gene: TRBJ1-1; CDR3 length: 15; clone size: NA; V gene: TRBV7-9; CDR3 protein: CASSTSDRLNTEAFF; CDR3 DNA: TGTGCCAGCAGCACGAGCGACAGATTGAACACTGAAGCTTTCTTT
D gene: NA; J gene: TRBJ1-4; CDR3 length: 15; clone size: NA; V gene: TRBV6-5; CDR3 protein: CASSYARDGNEKLFF; CDR3 DNA: TGTGCCAGCAGTTACGCGCGGGACGGTAATGAAAAACTGTTTTTT
D gene: NA; J gene: TRBJ1-3; CDR3 length: 16; clone size: few; V gene: TRBV9; CDR3 protein: CASSVEMGHVGNTIYF; CDR3 DNA: TGTGCCAGCAGCGTAGAGATGGGACACGTTGGAAACACCATATATTTT
D gene: NA; J gene: TRBJ1-5; CDR3 length: 15; clone size: NA; V gene: TRBV27; CDR3 protein: CASSFEGYSNQPQHF; CDR3 DNA: TGTGCCAGCAGTTTCGAGGGATATAGCAATCAGCCCCAGCATTTT
D gene: TRBD1; J gene: TRBJ1-4; CDR3 length: 14; clone size: NA; V gene: TRBV20-1; CDR3 protein: CSASRDSRGEKLFF; CDR3 DNA: TGCAGTGCTAGTCGGGACAGCCGGGGGGAAAAACTGTTTTTT
D gene: NA; J gene: TRBJ1-3; CDR3 length: 16; clone size: NA; V gene: TRBV4-1; CDR3 protein: CASSQDRESIGNTIYF; CDR3 DNA: TGCGCCAGCAGCCAAGACCGGGAAAGTATTGGAAACACCATATATTTT
D gene: TRBD1; J gene: TRBJ1-2; CDR3 length: 12; clone size: NA; V gene: TRBV3-1/TRBV3-2; CDR3 protein: CASRAGGVGYTF; CDR3 DNA: TGTGCCAGCAGGGCAGGGGGCGTTGGCTACACCTTC
D gene: NA; J gene: TRBJ2-7; CDR3 length: 13; clone size: few; V gene: TRBV5-8; CDR3 protein: CASRWMGTYEQYF; CDR3 DNA: TGTGCCAGCAGATGGATGGGCACCTACGAGCAGTACTTC
D gene: NA; J gene: TRBJ1-2; CDR3 length: 13; clone size: NA; V gene: TRBV11-2; CDR3 protein: CASSLVEGYGYTF; CDR3 DNA: TGTGCCAGCAGCTTAGTAGAGGGCTATGGCTACACCTTC
D gene: NA; J gene: TRBJ2-3; CDR3 length: 17; clone size: few; V gene: TRBV14; CDR3 protein: CASSQDIGALSSDTQYF; CDR3 DNA: TGTGCCAGCAGCCAAGATATCGGGGCCCTTTCGTCCGATACGCAGTATTTT
D gene: NA; J gene: TRBJ1-2; CDR3 length: 14; clone size: NA; V gene: TRBV30; CDR3 protein: CAWSLAISNYGYTF; CDR3 DNA: TGTGCCTGGAGTTTGGCAATATCTAACTATGGCTACACCTTC
D gene: TRBD1; J gene: TRBJ1-2; CDR3 length: 12; clone size: NA; V gene: TRBV30; CDR3 protein: CAYSTGDGGYTF; CDR3 DNA: TGTGCCTACTCTACAGGGGATGGTGGCTACACCTTC
D gene: TRBD1; J gene: TRBJ1-3; CDR3 length: 17; clone size: NA; V gene: TRBV4-2; CDR3 protein: CASSQDRDSLSGNTIYF; CDR3 DNA: TGTGCCAGCAGCCAAGATAGGGACAGTCTCTCTGGAAACACCATATATTTT
D gene: TRBD2; J gene: TRBJ2-5; CDR3 length: 15; clone size: NA; V gene: TRBV10-2; CDR3 protein: CASSVLAGPQETQYF; CDR3 DNA: TGCGCCAGCAGTGTCCTAGCGGGACCGCAAGAGACCCAGTACTTC
D gene: NA; J gene: TRBJ1-2; CDR3 length: 12; clone size: NA; V gene: TRBV29-1; CDR3 protein: CSVEDYDYGYTF; CDR3 DNA: TGCAGCGTTGAAGATTACGACTATGGCTACACCTTC
D gene: NA; J gene: TRBJ2-2; CDR3 length: 13; clone size: NA; V gene: TRBV5-1; CDR3 protein: CASSLGGAGELFF; CDR3 DNA: TGCGCCAGCAGCTTAGGTGGGGCCGGGGAGCTGTTTTTT
D gene: NA; J gene: TRBJ2-7; CDR3 length: 16; clone size: few; V gene: TRBV4-3; CDR3 protein: CASSQDLGQGTYEQYF; CDR3 DNA: TGCGCCAGCAGCCAAGATCTCGGGCAGGGAACCTACGAGCAGTACTTC
D gene: TRBD1; J gene: TRBJ2-7; CDR3 length: 17; clone size: NA; V gene: TRBV6-2/TRBV6-3; CDR3 protein: CASSYVWVDRVRYEQYF; CDR3 DNA: TGTGCCAGCAGTTATGTCTGGGTCGACAGGGTCCGCTACGAGCAGTACTTC
D gene: NA; J gene: TRBJ2-7; CDR3 length: 13; clone size: NA; V gene: TRBV3-1/TRBV3-2; CDR3 protein: CASSQERGYEQYF; CDR3 DNA: TGTGCCAGCAGCCAAGAGCGGGGATACGAGCAGTACTTC
D gene: TRBD2; J gene: TRBJ2-5; CDR3 length: 14; clone size: NA; V gene: TRBV19; CDR3 protein: CASAMTSGQETQYF; CDR3 DNA: TGTGCCAGTGCCATGACTAGCGGACAAGAGACCCAGTACTTC
D gene: TRBD1; J gene: TRBJ2-1; CDR3 length: 15; clone size: NA; V gene: TRBV11-3; CDR3 protein: CASSLRGGFEGEQFF; CDR3 DNA: TGTGCCAGCAGCCTTCGAGGGGGCTTCGAGGGTGAGCAGTTCTTC
D gene: NA; J gene: TRBJ2-7; CDR3 length: 16; clone size: NA; V gene: TRBV19; CDR3 protein: CASSIGWGSSSYEQYF; CDR3 DNA: TGTGCCAGTAGTATAGGATGGGGGTCTTCCTCCTACGAGCAGTACTTC
D gene: NA; J gene: TRBJ2-7; CDR3 length: 16; clone size: NA; V gene: TRBV7-6; CDR3 protein: CASSFLDSAPSYEQYF; CDR3 DNA: TGTGCCAGCAGCTTCCTCGACAGTGCTCCTTCCTACGAGCAGTACTTC
D gene: NA; J gene: TRBJ1-5; CDR3 length: 14; clone size: NA; V gene: TRBV2; CDR3 protein: CASSPRVGNQPQHF; CDR3 DNA: TGTGCCAGCAGCCCCCGCGTTGGGAATCAGCCCCAGCATTTT
D gene: NA; J gene: TRBJ2-7; CDR3 length: 16; clone size: many; V gene: TRBV4-2; CDR3 protein: CASSQGLGRGIYEQYF; CDR3 DNA: TGTGCCAGCAGCCAAGGGTTAGGGAGGGGGATCTACGAGCAGTACTTC
D gene: TRBD1; J gene: TRBJ2-3; CDR3 length: 14; clone size: NA; V gene: TRBV11-3; CDR3 protein: CASSRDRGTDTQYF; CDR3 DNA: TGTGCCAGCAGCCGGGACAGGGGCACAGATACGCAGTATTTT